This T cell receptor (beta chain) is from a study of technical replicates of blood from a handful of donors. The CDR3 has 14 amino acids. CDR1 and CDR2 from the germline V gene are MNHNY and SVGAGI (reference sequence). Unmatched junction bases numbered 6, after V lost 8 bases and J lost 3 bases. Profiled with immunoSEQ multiplex PCR; TCRdb holds only in-frame clones, not every one. The sample carries tens of thousands of clones, 91% recorded once. V and J are TRBV6-6 and TRBJ2-5, with 10 bases that match TRBD2. Specimen: PBMCs. This receptor was identified in a human donor in good health. Some clones in this sample may be carry-over from other donors' samples. CDR3 nucleotides: TGTGCCAGCGGCAGAGCGGGAGGGAAAGAGACCCAGTACTTC. This gives the protein CASGRAGGKETQYF.